This TCR beta chain was sequenced during a study of blood T cell repertoires in COVID-19. Only in-frame clones appear in the TCRdb table, and some are missing; sequencing was by immunoSEQ multiplex PCR. The sample gives roughly 120,000 clones, 82% of which show up once; 9% to 14% is in the top ten. Unmatched junction bases numbered 6, after V lost 6 bases and J lost 7 bases. The CDR3 has 15 amino acids. The germline CDR1 and CDR2 sequences are LNHDA and SQIVND (reference sequence). Sequencing was done on a sample of peripheral blood. The TCR was taken from a human donor in a cohort sampled during active COVID-19. This chain uses TRBV19 with TRBJ1-6; the match to TRBD1 covers 10 bases. The CDR3, as DNA: TGTGCCAGTAGGACAGCGACAGGGGGCAATTCACCCCTCCACTTT. This encodes CASRTATGGNSPLHF.